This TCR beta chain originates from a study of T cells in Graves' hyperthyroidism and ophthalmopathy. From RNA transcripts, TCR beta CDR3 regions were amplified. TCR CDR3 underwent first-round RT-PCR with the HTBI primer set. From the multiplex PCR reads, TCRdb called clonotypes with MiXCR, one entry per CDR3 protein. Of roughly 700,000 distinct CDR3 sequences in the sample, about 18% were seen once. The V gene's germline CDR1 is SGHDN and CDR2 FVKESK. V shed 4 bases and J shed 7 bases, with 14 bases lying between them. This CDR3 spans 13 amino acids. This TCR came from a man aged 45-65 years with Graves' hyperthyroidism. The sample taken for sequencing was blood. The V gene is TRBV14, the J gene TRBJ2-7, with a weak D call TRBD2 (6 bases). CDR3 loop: CASSPGLAWEQYF. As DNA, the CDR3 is TGTGCCAGCAGCCCGGGGCTAGCGTGGGAGCAGTACTTC.